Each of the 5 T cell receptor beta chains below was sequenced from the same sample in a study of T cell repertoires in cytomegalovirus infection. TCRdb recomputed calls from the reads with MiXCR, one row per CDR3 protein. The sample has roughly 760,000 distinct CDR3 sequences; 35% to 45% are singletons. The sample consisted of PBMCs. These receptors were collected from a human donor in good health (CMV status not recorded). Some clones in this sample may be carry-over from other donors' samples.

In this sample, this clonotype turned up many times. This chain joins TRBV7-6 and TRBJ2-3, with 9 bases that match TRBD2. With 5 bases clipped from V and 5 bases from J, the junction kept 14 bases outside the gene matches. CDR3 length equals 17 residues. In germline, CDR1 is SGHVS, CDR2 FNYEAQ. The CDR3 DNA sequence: TGTGCCAGCAGCCCCGCGGAATCTAGCGGGATTTTAGATACGCAGTATTTT. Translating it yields CASSPAESSGILDTQYF.

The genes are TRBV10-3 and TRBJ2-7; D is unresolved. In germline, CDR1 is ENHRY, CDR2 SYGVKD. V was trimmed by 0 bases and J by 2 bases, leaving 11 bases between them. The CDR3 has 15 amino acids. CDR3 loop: CAISESLTYAYEQYF. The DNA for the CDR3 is TGTGCCATCAGTGAGTCTTTAACCTACGCCTACGAGCAGTACTTC.

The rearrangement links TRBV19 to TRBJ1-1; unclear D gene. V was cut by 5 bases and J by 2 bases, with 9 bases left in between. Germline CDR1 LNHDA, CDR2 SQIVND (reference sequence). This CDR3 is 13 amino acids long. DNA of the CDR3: TGTGCCAGTAGTCCGAACCCAAACACTGAAGCTTTCTTT. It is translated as CASSPNPNTEAFF. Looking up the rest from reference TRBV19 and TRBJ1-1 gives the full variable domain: DGGITQSPKYLFRKEGQNVTLSCEQNLNHDAMYWYRQDPGQGLRLIYYSQIVNDFQKGDIAEGYSVSREKKESFPLTVTSAQKNPTAFYLCASSPNPNTEAFFGQGTRLTVV.

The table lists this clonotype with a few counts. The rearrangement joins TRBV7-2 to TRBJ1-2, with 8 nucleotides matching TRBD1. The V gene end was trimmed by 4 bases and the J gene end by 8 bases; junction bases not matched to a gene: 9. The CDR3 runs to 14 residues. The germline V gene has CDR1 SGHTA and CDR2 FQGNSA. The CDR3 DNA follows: TGTGCCAGCAGCTCAACCCACAGGGGGGGCGGCTACACCTTC. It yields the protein CASSSTHRGGGYTF.

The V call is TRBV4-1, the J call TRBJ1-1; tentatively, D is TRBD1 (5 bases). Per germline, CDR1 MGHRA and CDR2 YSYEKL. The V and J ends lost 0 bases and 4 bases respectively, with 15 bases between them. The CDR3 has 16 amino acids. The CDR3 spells CASSQDPPPGFTEAFF. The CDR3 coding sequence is TGCGCCAGCAGCCAAGATCCTCCGCCAGGGTTCACTGAAGCTTTCTTT.